The 20 T cell receptor beta chains in this list originate from one sample, sequenced in a study of response to subunit inactivated influenza vaccine (dated by TCRdb to 2017 to 2018). The library was prepared using RT-PCR. The run used an Illumina HiSeq 2500. TCRdb trimmed the raw reads at Q25, called clones with MiXCR and kept productive beta chains. CDR3 protein duplicates are merged, each entry listing the most common genes and DNA. The sample table lists hundreds of thousands of distinct CDR3 sequences, approximately 14% of them with a count of one. The ten largest clones add up to around 7% of the sample. The sample here was PBMCs from blood, taken 14 to 15 days before vaccination. The receptors originated from a man between 50 and 59 years old who received an inactivated influenza vaccine. Donor details come from another sample of the same person, matched by shared clones.

In this sample, this clonotype turned up a few times. V is TRBV3-1 and J is TRBJ2-3; TRBD2 matches 13 bases. From germline, CDR1 is LGHDT and CDR2 YNNKEL (reference sequence). V lost 9 bases to trimming and J lost 3 bases; unmatched junction nucleotides: 15. CDR3 length equals 18 residues. In DNA form, the CDR3 reads TGTGCCAGTGGACGCACAGCACTAGCGGGAGGGCCGACAGATACGCAGTATTTT. Its protein product is CASGRTALAGGPTDTQYF.

V usage is TRBV9 and J usage is TRBJ2-7, with D tentatively TRBD2 (7 bases). This CDR3 is built from 15 residues. The germline gives CDR1 SGDLS, CDR2 YYNGEE. Trimming took off 4 bases at V and 1 base at J, with 15 bases between the two ends. CDR3 nucleotides: TGTGCCAGCAGCCGGCAGGGGAGGGGGTCCTACGAGCAGTACTTC. It specifies CASSRQGRGSYEQYF.

This clonotype has a count of ten or more. J is TRBJ2-1 and V is TRBV12-3 or TRBV12-4; D call uncertain. Trimming stripped 3 bases from V and 7 bases from J, with 7 bases between. The CDR3 runs 12 residues. CDR3 region: CASSFNGNEQFF. The DNA for the CDR3 is TGTGCCAGCAGTTTCAATGGGAATGAGCAGTTCTTC.

The rearrangement uses TRBV4-3 and TRBJ2-4; the D gene is possibly TRBD2 (5 bases). There are 15 residues in the CDR3. Germline assignment: CDR1 LGHNA and CDR2 YSLEER. V lost 5 bases, J lost 7 bases, and 18 bases lay in between. The DNA of the CDR3 is TGCGCCAGCAGCGCAAGAGAGGGCCAATCCAACATTCAGTACTTC. Encoded protein: CASSAREGQSNIQYF.

CDR3: CASSFQGNYGYTF. The CDR3 nucleotides are TGTGCCAGCAGTTTCCAGGGGAACTATGGCTACACCTTC. The rearrangement uses TRBV12-3 or TRBV12-4 and TRBJ1-2, with a tentative D call TRBD1 (6 bases). The CDR3 spans 13 residues. Trimming pared 3 bases from V and 2 bases from J, leaving 7 bases between.

The sample holds a few counts of this clonotype. V is TRBV15 and J is TRBJ2-7, with D tentatively TRBD1 (6 bases). The V end lost 0 bases, the J end lost 6 bases, and 9 bases lay between the germline ends. The CDR3 spans 13 residues. The V gene's germline CDR1 is LNHNV and CDR2 YYDKDF (reference sequence). CDR3 in amino acids: CATSRDGGREQYF. The CDR3 coding sequence is TGTGCCACCAGCAGAGATGGGGGCCGCGAGCAGTACTTC.

This chain joins TRBV29-1 and TRBJ2-3; D is unclear. Germline V gene lookup returns CDR1 SQVTM and CDR2 ANQGSEA. V dropped 4 bases and J dropped 6 bases, with 2 bases sitting between them. This CDR3 has 9 amino acids. The DNA of the CDR3 is TGCAGCGTTGGGGATACGCAGTATTTT. This encodes CSVGDTQYF.

In this sample, this clonotype turned up a few times. The chain links TRBV7-6 to TRBJ2-7; 10 nucleotides line up with TRBD1. The junction had 10 bases not matched to a gene; V was cut back by 5 bases and J by 3 bases. CDR3 length equals 16 residues. Germline V CDR1 and CDR2: SGHVS, FNYEAQ. CDR3: CASSQTKGQGDYEQYF. In nucleotides, the CDR3 is TGTGCCAGCAGCCAAACAAAAGGACAGGGGGACTACGAGCAGTACTTC.

This clonotype was counted between two and nine times. V gene TRBV14 combines with J gene TRBJ2-7, with D possibly being TRBD2 (6 bases). Trimming took 5 bases from V and 6 from J, leaving 17 bases between them. Germline loops: CDR1 SGHDN, CDR2 FVKESK. This CDR3 region has 14 residues. CDR3 nucleotide sequence: TGTGCCAGCAGCATCGGAGGGAACCCCATCGAGCAGTACTTC. It is translated as CASSIGGNPIEQYF.

The genes are TRBV28 and TRBJ2-2, with a tentative D call TRBD2 (6 bases). Germline V gene sequence: CDR1 MDHEN, CDR2 SYDVKM. The CDR3 has 17 residues. V lost 3 bases to trimming and J lost 5 bases, with 19 bases between them. In nucleotides, the CDR3 is TGTGCCAGCAGTTTTAAAATCGGAGGGCCGCAGACCGGGGAGCTGTTTTTT. Its translation: CASSFKIGGPQTGELFF.

CDR3 DNA sequence: TGTGCCAGCAGCCTGGGTCCAGGGCGCACTGAAGCTTTCTTT. This translates into CASSLGPGRTEAFF. This chain connects TRBV5-6 to TRBJ1-1; D is perhaps TRBD1 (5 bases). Germline assignment: CDR1 SGHDT and CDR2 YYEEEE. CDR3 length: 14 amino acids. Trimming removed 4 bases at V and 4 bases at J, with 14 bases between.

This clonotype has more than one count but fewer than ten. This sequence joins TRBV20-1 and TRBJ1-6; 7 bases match TRBD1. Germline loops: CDR1 DFQATT, CDR2 SNEGSKA (reference sequence). Trimming took 3 bases from V and 5 from J; bases not matched to a gene: 10. CDR3 size: 16 residues. CDR3 residues: CSARDNRGVHNSPLHF. The CDR3, as DNA: TGCAGTGCTAGGGACAACAGGGGTGTCCATAATTCACCCCTCCACTTT.

The table lists this clonotype with many counts. The chain uses TRBV5-1 and TRBJ2-2; TRBD1 matches at 8 bases. With 5 bases clipped from V and 4 bases from J, the junction kept 10 bases outside the gene matches. This CDR3 is built from 16 residues. Germline V gene data show CDR1 as SGHRS and CDR2 as YFSETQ. CDR3 nucleotides: TGCGCCAGCAGTTTTACCGGACAGGGACCCACCGGGGAGCTGTTTTTT. Translation: CASSFTGQGPTGELFF.

There are a few counts of this clonotype. The rearrangement uses TRBV6-1 and TRBJ2-3; TRBD1 matches 10 bases. The CDR3 contains 15 residues. J gave up 1 base and V 8 bases, and 6 bases lay outside the gene matches. Germline V gene sequence: CDR1 MNHNS, CDR2 SASEGT. For the CDR3, the DNA is TGTGCCAGCCAGACCGGGACAGGGGGCACAGATACGCAGTATTTT. This translates into CASQTGTGGTDTQYF.

This clonotype was observed a handful of times. V gene TRBV2 combines with J gene TRBJ1-6; D not certain. The CDR3 consists of 13 residues. V lost 4 bases, J lost 5 bases, and 6 bases lay in between. The germline V gene encodes CDR1 SNHLY and CDR2 FYNNEI. The CDR3 loop reads CASSAQNNSPLHF. The CDR3 DNA follows: TGTGCCAGCAGTGCCCAGAATAATTCACCCCTCCACTTT.

The rearrangement uses TRBV6-2 or TRBV6-3 and TRBJ2-1; D might be TRBD1 (6 bases). The CDR3 has 17 amino acids. V was clipped by 6 bases and J by 0 bases, with 18 bases between them. From germline, CDR1 is MNHEY and CDR2 SVGEGT. Written as DNA, the CDR3 is TGTGCCAGCAGAAAAAAGGACAGCCTTTTCTCCTACAATGAGCAGTTCTTC. As protein: CASRKKDSLFSYNEQFF.

This rearrangement joins TRBV28 to TRBJ2-1; D unclear. Germline CDR1 MDHEN, CDR2 SYDVKM. The CDR3 is 13 residues long. The V and J ends lost 3 bases and 6 bases respectively, with 9 bases between them. The CDR3 reads CASSLFERNEQFF. The CDR3, as DNA: TGTGCCAGCAGTTTGTTCGAACGCAATGAGCAGTTCTTC.

This clonotype appeared a few times. This chain links TRBV4-2 with TRBJ2-3, with 8 bases identical to TRBD1. V lost 0 bases to trimming and J lost 2 bases; unmatched junction nucleotides: 4. CDR3 length: 16 residues. CDR1 LGHNA and CDR2 YNFKEQ come from the germline V gene. The DNA of the CDR3 is TGTGCCAGCAGCCAAGATTACAGGGGGGCCACAGATACGCAGTATTTT. Translating gives CASSQDYRGATDTQYF.

This clonotype was seen many times. The CDR3 DNA reads TGTGCCATGTCGACAGGGAGCACAGATACGCAGTATTTT. Translation gives CAMSTGSTDTQYF. This chain connects TRBV10-3 to TRBJ2-3; TRBD1 aligns across 7 bases. The V gene's germline CDR1 is ENHRY and CDR2 SYGVKD. J was trimmed by 0 bases and V by 9 bases; bases with no gene match: 3. This CDR3 has 13 residues.

This clonotype has a handful of counts. This chain uses TRBV27 with TRBJ2-7, with D unclear. The CDR3 covers 15 residues. Trimming pared 2 bases from V and 4 bases from J, leaving 15 bases between. CDR1 and CDR2 from the germline V gene are MNHEY and SMNVEV (reference sequence). CDR3 in amino acids: CASSLESRFTYEQYF. The CDR3 coding sequence is TGTGCCAGCAGTTTAGAATCAAGGTTCACTTACGAGCAGTACTTC.